One and the same sample provided the 23 T cell receptor beta chains below, sequenced in a study of shared clonotypes between healthy human individuals. Repertoires were generated with immunoSEQ multiplex PCR, while TCRdb's copy carries only in-frame clones and drops some. The sample has 740,000 or so clones, 55% to 85% seen once. The material sequenced was memory CD4+ T cells sorted from blood. Subset denoted: CD45RA-negative fraction. These receptors originate from a woman between 25 and 40 years old in good health.

V gene TRBV2 combines with J gene TRBJ2-7; 8 nucleotides align to TRBD2. This CDR3 has 14 amino acids. The germline V gene encodes CDR1 SNHLY and CDR2 FYNNEI. The V and J ends lost 8 bases and 2 bases, in that order; junction bases with no gene match: 8. The CDR3 loop reads CASAPSGYTYEQYF. DNA of the CDR3: TGTGCCAGCGCCCCTAGCGGGTATACCTACGAGCAGTACTTC.

The CDR3 here is CASSVVAGGSTDTQYF. The DNA of the CDR3 is TGTGCCAGCAGCGTCGTAGCGGGAGGAAGTACAGATACGCAGTATTTT. This chain joins TRBV9 and TRBJ2-3; TRBD2 agrees at 10 bases. Germline CDR1 is SGDLS and CDR2 is YYNGEE. Unmatched junction bases numbered 6, after V lost 2 bases and J lost 3 bases. This CDR3 is 16 amino acids long.

Notes on this clone: The identical CDR3 is also encoded by other nucleotide sequences in the sample. The J gene is TRBJ2-1, the V gene TRBV5-1, with D possibly being TRBD2 (5 bases). This CDR3 comprises 15 residues. Germline V gene lookup returns CDR1 SGHRS and CDR2 YFSETQ. V was shortened by 0 bases and J by 0 bases, with 7 bases between the two germline ends. CDR3 nucleotides: TGCGCCAGCAGCTTGGCTAGCAGCTCCTACAATGAGCAGTTCTTC. As protein: CASSLASSSYNEQFF.

The chain recombines TRBV18 with TRBJ2-4; the D is unclear. The CDR3 loop spans 15 amino acids. From germline, CDR1 is KGHSH and CDR2 LQKENI. The V end was cut by 0 bases, the J end by 0 bases, with 6 bases between. The CDR3 loop is CASSPPGLAKNIQYF. As DNA, the CDR3 is TGTGCCAGCTCACCACCCGGGCTAGCCAAAAACATTCAGTACTTC.

The chain couples TRBV2 to TRBJ2-1; D may match TRBD1 or TRBD2 (5 bases each). With 6 bases removed from V and 7 bases from J, the gap between germline ends came to 13 bases. CDR1 SNHLY and CDR2 FYNNEI come from the germline V gene. This CDR3 has 13 residues. This CDR3 reads CASRGDARNEQFF. CDR3 nucleotide sequence: TGTGCCAGCAGGGGGGACGCAAGGAATGAGCAGTTCTTC.

The chain links TRBV6-5 to TRBJ2-7; D possibly uses TRBD1 or TRBD2 (6 bases each). The CDR3 extends over 14 amino acids. Trimming removed 4 bases from V and 3 bases from J, with 13 bases in between. Germline loops: CDR1 MNHEY, CDR2 SVGAGI. The CDR3 sequence: CASSLNREVYEQYF. CDR3 coding DNA: TGTGCCAGCAGTTTGAACAGGGAGGTCTACGAGCAGTACTTC.

The CDR3 region has the DNA TGTGCCAGCAGTTCCCCTTCCAGGGGGGATACTGAAGCTTTCTTT. Translating gives CASSSPSRGDTEAFF. The chain uses TRBV6-6 and TRBJ1-1, with TRBD1 matching over 7 bases. Per the germline V gene, CDR1 is MNHNY and CDR2 is SVGAGI (reference sequence). The CDR3 is 15 residues long. Losses at the gene ends were 4 bases for V and 5 bases for J; bases not matched to a gene: 10.

The genes are TRBV6-5 and TRBJ2-5; D is unresolved. This CDR3 contains 13 residues. Germline V gene lookup returns CDR1 MNHEY and CDR2 SVGAGI. Trimming shortened V by 0 bases and J by 2 bases, and 4 bases separated the two germline ends. CDR3 coding DNA: TGTGCCAGCAGTTACTCGAATCAAGAGACCCAGTACTTC. Encoded protein: CASSYSNQETQYF.

The V gene is TRBV2, the J gene TRBJ1-3; no reliable D call. Trimming removed 2 bases at V and 1 base at J, with 6 bases between. From germline, CDR1 is SNHLY and CDR2 FYNNEI. This CDR3 region has 14 residues. CDR3 bases: TGTGCCAGCAGTGAATCGGGATCTGGAAACACCATATATTTT. The encoded protein is CASSESGSGNTIYF.

This chain links TRBV7-6 with TRBJ1-5; TRBD1 aligns across 12 bases. Germline lookup yields CDR1 SGHVS and CDR2 FNYEAQ. V dropped 10 bases and J dropped 0; count of bases not matched to a gene: 13. CDR3 length: 18 residues. The CDR3, as DNA: TGTGCCAACTACCATCCCGGGACAGGGGGCTATAGCAATCAGCCCCAGCATTTT. Protein product: CANYHPGTGGYSNQPQHF.

The rearrangement uses TRBV11-1 and TRBJ2-3, with TRBD2 matching 13 bases. CDR3 length: 18 residues. J lost 3 bases, V lost 1 base, and 7 bases had no gene match. Germline CDR1 is SGHAT and CDR2 is FQDESV (reference sequence). As DNA, the CDR3 is TGTGCCAGCAGCTTAGAGCTCGGGACTAGCGGGATTACAGATACGCAGTATTTT. It yields the protein CASSLELGTSGITDTQYF.

Worth noting for this clone: Other DNA sequences in the same sample also yield this CDR3. The chain joins TRBV19 to TRBJ2-2; 11 bases line up with TRBD1. Per germline, CDR1 LNHDA and CDR2 SQIVND (reference sequence). After removal of 6 bases from V and 4 bases from J, the junction contained 4 bases not matched to a gene. The CDR3 consists of 15 residues. Written as DNA, the CDR3 is TGTGCCAGTAGGACGGGGACAGGGGGCACCGGGGAGCTGTTTTTT. It is translated as CASRTGTGGTGELFF.

The chain combines TRBV7-2 with TRBJ2-2; D unclear. CDR3 length: 16 amino acids. The germline V gene has CDR1 SGHTA and CDR2 FQGNSA. V was cut by 2 bases and J by 2 bases, with 12 bases left in between. CDR3 sequence (DNA): TGTGCCAGCAGCTTAAGTTTCCAACTAAACACCGGGGAGCTGTTTTTT. Translating gives CASSLSFQLNTGELFF.

This clone was detected a few times. This CDR3 is also generated by other DNA sequences in the sample. DNA for the CDR3: TGTGCCAGTAGTATCTCGCTGGGGAGCACAGATACGCAGTATTTT. Translating gives CASSISLGSTDTQYF. V is TRBV19 and J is TRBJ2-3; no definite D call. This CDR3 has 15 amino acids. The germline V gene has CDR1 LNHDA and CDR2 SQIVND (reference sequence). Trimming stripped 3 bases from V and 0 bases from J, with 10 bases between.

V and J are TRBV10-3 and TRBJ2-7; the match to TRBD1 covers 9 bases. CDR1 is ENHRY, CDR2 SYGVKD, per germline. V lost 6 bases, J lost 0 bases, and 3 bases stayed unmatched. CDR3 length equals 14 residues. DNA of the CDR3: TGTGCCATCAGCGGGACAGGGTTCTCCTACGAGCAGTACTTC. Amino acid sequence: CAISGTGFSYEQYF.

This chain uses TRBV28 with TRBJ2-4, with D uncertain. Trimming took off 6 bases at V and 0 bases at J, with 9 bases between the two ends. The length of the CDR3 is 14 residues. The germline V gene has CDR1 MDHEN and CDR2 SYDVKM. CDR3: CASRPSLAKNIQYF. Here the CDR3 DNA reads TGTGCCAGCAGACCGAGTTTAGCCAAAAACATTCAGTACTTC.

This clone was detected only once. The chain is built from TRBV27 and TRBJ1-1, with unresolved D. Per germline, CDR1 MNHEY and CDR2 SMNVEV (reference sequence). CDR3 length: 15 amino acids. The ends were cut back, 5 bases at V and 1 base at J, with 14 bases in the middle. The CDR3 nucleotides read TGTGCCAGCAGTCCAAAGCTTTGGTGGAACACTGAAGCTTTCTTT. It is translated as CASSPKLWWNTEAFF.

The chain has TRBV28 and TRBJ2-7; D is possibly TRBD1 or TRBD2 (7 bases each). The CDR3 consists of 14 residues. The V end was cut by 10 bases, the J end by 6 bases, with 22 bases between. Germline V gene data show CDR1 as MDHEN and CDR2 as SYDVKM. The CDR3 here is CATYRQGGAGEQYF. The CDR3 DNA sequence: TGTGCCACCTATAGACAGGGAGGGGCGGGCGAGCAGTACTTC.

The J gene is TRBJ2-7, the V gene TRBV6-1; perhaps TRBD1 as D (5 bases). The CDR3 runs to 12 residues. The germline V gene encodes CDR1 MNHNS and CDR2 SASEGT. With 3 bases removed from V and 5 bases from J, the gap between germline ends came to 8 bases. The CDR3 region has the DNA TGTGCCAGCAGTGACAGGGTCCACGAGCAGTACTTC. It specifies CASSDRVHEQYF.

J is TRBJ2-7 and V is TRBV7-9; weak D call: TRBD2 (5 bases). Germline loops: CDR1 SEHNR, CDR2 FQNEAQ (reference sequence). This CDR3 has 13 residues. Trimming pared 1 base from V and 5 bases from J, leaving 9 bases between. In DNA form, the CDR3 reads TGTGCCAGCAGCTTAGGGGGAGTGGACGAGCAGTACTTC. As protein: CASSLGGVDEQYF.

The V call is TRBV4-2, the J call TRBJ2-3; TRBD2 agrees at 14 bases. Germline V gene lookup returns CDR1 LGHNA and CDR2 YNFKEQ. Trimming at V came to 3 bases and at J to 7 bases, leaving 6 bases not matched to a gene. The CDR3 has 16 amino acids. CDR3 region: CASSHPTSGRAHTQYF. The DNA of the CDR3 is TGTGCCAGCAGCCACCCGACTAGCGGGAGGGCCCATACGCAGTATTTT.

There are a few counts of this clone. The V and J genes are TRBV7-8 and TRBJ1-1, with TRBD1 identical over 7 bases. Germline values: CDR1 SGHVS, CDR2 FQNEAQ. The CDR3 spans 14 residues. V lost 5 bases to trimming and J lost 7 bases; unmatched junction nucleotides: 10. Here the CDR3 DNA reads TGTGCCAGCAGCCCCCAGGGGGGAATTGGTGAAGCTTTCTTT. Its protein product is CASSPQGGIGEAFF.

Comment on this clone: Compared with germline, one end of the junction differs, possibly owing to a read error. The chain is built from TRBV25-1 and TRBJ1-4; D is ambiguous. The CDR3 has 10 amino acids. CDR1 MGHDK and CDR2 SYGVNS come from the germline V gene. CDR3 protein: CASSEGPNLW. Here the CDR3 DNA reads TGTGCCAGCAGTGAAGGGCCCAACCTGTGG.